The 6 T cell receptor beta chains below all came from one sample that was sequenced in a study of glioma-infiltrating T cells. Amplification of TCR alpha and beta CDR3 regions from RNA used iRepertoire nested multiplex PCR. MiXCR, run by TCRdb on the multiplex PCR reads, gives a single entry per CDR3 protein. This sample carries around 2,700 distinct CDR3 sequences, around 35% of them seen once, and the ten largest clones take around 7.5%. The sequenced material came from glioma tissue, nonneoplastic brain tissue, or PBMCs (not recorded which). These receptors all come from a human donor with low-grade glioma or glioblastoma, undergoing nonglioma brain surgery, or in good health (not recorded which).

This clonotype came up many times. The V and J genes are TRBV19 and TRBJ2-2, with D possibly TRBD2 on 6 matching bases. V was cut by 3 bases and J by 4 bases, with 18 bases left in between. Germline assignment: CDR1 LNHDA and CDR2 SQIVND (reference sequence). The CDR3 sequence is 17 residues long. The CDR3 loop is CASSILQGGFRTGELFF. The DNA of the CDR3 is TGTGCCAGTAGTATCTTGCAGGGAGGCTTTCGCACCGGGGAGCTGTTTTTT.

This clonotype is categorized as medium-sized. This sequence joins TRBV10-3 and TRBJ2-3, with D unresolved. In germline, CDR1 is ENHRY, CDR2 SYGVKD. The CDR3 is made up of 16 amino acids. V dropped 0 bases and J dropped 0 bases, with 10 bases sitting between them. The CDR3 here is CAISESRTYSTDTQYF. CDR3 DNA sequence: TGTGCCATCAGTGAGTCGAGGACGTATAGCACAGATACGCAGTATTTT.

The chain links TRBV19 to TRBJ1-3; D unresolved. This CDR3 region has 16 residues. V lost 3 bases and J 4 bases, leaving 16 bases between the germline ends. Germline CDR1 and CDR2: LNHDA and SQIVND (reference sequence). The CDR3 sequence is CASSIAKAARGNTIYF. The CDR3 DNA follows: TGTGCCAGTAGTATCGCAAAGGCGGCTAGGGGAAACACCATATATTTT.

The sample holds many counts of this clonotype. The genes are TRBV19 and TRBJ2-2, with D hard to call. Trimming shortened V by 6 bases and J by 4 bases, and 12 bases separated the two germline ends. CDR1 and CDR2 from the germline V gene are LNHDA and SQIVND (reference sequence). This CDR3 is built from 14 residues. The CDR3 is CASRFDFSTGELFF. CDR3 nucleotide sequence: TGTGCCAGTAGGTTTGACTTCAGCACCGGGGAGCTGTTTTTT.

This clonotype was recorded only once. The chain combines TRBV7-2 with TRBJ1-1; D remains ambiguous. The CDR3 runs 14 residues. The germline V gene encodes CDR1 SGHTA and CDR2 FQGNSA. V lost 9 bases and J 0 bases, leaving 14 bases between the germline ends. CDR3 amino acids: CARSPWVLNTEAFF. In DNA, the CDR3 is TGTGCCAGAAGTCCCTGGGTTCTGAACACTGAAGCTTTCTTT. The full variable domain, in which reference TRBV7-2 and TRBJ1-1 provide the parts outside the CDR3, is GAGVSQSPSNKVTEKGKDVELRCDPISGHTALYWYRQSLGQGLEFLIYFQGNSAPDKSGLPSDRFSAERTGGSVSTLTIQRTQQEDSAVYLCARSPWVLNTEAFFGQGTRLTVV.

The chain recombines TRBV20-1 with TRBJ1-6; D may be TRBD1 (5 bases). The ends were cut back, 7 bases at V and 2 bases at J, with 12 bases in the middle. The CDR3 spans 14 residues. In germline, CDR1 is DFQATT, CDR2 SNEGSKA (reference sequence). CDR3: CSVQTGPYNSPLHF. The CDR3 bases are TGCAGTGTACAGACGGGGCCCTATAATTCACCCCTCCACTTT.